This T cell receptor beta chain was obtained from a study of vaccination and CD4 T cells after COVID-19. Study context: Across the group, participants received two doses of either BNT162b2 or mRNA-1273 vaccine. Cells were stimulated with overlapping spike peptide pools from SARS-CoV-2, HCoV-NL63, HCoV-OC43 and HCoV-229E.

Sequencing of cultured CD4+ T cell DNA used the Oncomine TCR Beta short-read assay. MiXCR, applied by TCRdb to the PCR reads, yields one record per CDR3 protein. The sample shows tens of thousands of distinct CDR3 sequences, about 45% of them seen only once. Worth noting for this clonotype: Its cognate antigen is unknown.

Time point here: late sampling 161 to 241 days after vaccination in a few convalescent patients. Sample treatment: approximately nine-day PBMC culture with coronavirus spike peptide pools or control peptides (ViraFEST assay). PBMCs were cultured at fewer than 2.5 million per well with approximately 10 IU/ml IL-2 and around 10 ug/ml peptide pools. The CDR3 sequence is 15 residues long. Germline trimming cut 0 bases from V and 5 bases from J; bases unmatched to any gene: 7. Per germline, CDR1 SGHNT and CDR2 YYREEE (reference sequence). Sequencing used CD4+ T cells from blood, cultured in vitro, obtained about 7 months after SARS-CoV-2 vaccination. This receptor was taken from a human donor who had recovered from COVID-19. The chain combines TRBV5-4 with TRBJ2-5; 7 positions agree with TRBD1. Here the CDR3 reads CASSLEGIQGETQYF. CDR3 DNA sequence: TGTGCCAGCAGCTTGGAGGGTATACAGGGGGAGACCCAGTACTTC.